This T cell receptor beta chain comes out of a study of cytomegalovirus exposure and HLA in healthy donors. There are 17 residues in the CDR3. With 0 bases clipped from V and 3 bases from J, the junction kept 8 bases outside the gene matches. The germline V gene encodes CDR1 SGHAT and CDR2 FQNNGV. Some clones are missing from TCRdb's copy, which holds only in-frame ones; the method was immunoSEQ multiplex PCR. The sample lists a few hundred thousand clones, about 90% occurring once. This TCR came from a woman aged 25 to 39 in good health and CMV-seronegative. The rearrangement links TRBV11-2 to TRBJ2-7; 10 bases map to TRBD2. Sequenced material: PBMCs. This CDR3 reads CASSLDTSGRALYEQYF. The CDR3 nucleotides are TGTGCCAGCAGCTTAGATACGAGCGGGAGGGCTCTCTACGAGCAGTACTTC.